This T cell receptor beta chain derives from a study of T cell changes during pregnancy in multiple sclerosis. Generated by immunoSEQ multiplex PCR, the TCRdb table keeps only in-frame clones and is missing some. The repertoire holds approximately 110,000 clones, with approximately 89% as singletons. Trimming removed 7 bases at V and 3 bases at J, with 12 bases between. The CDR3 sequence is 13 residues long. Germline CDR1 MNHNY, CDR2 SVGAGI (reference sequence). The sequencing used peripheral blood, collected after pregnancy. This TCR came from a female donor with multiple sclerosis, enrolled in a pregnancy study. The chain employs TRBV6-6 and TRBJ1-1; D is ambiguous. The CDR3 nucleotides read TGTGCCAGCATGGGCGGGGAGTACACTGAAGCTTTCTTT. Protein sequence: CASMGGEYTEAFF.